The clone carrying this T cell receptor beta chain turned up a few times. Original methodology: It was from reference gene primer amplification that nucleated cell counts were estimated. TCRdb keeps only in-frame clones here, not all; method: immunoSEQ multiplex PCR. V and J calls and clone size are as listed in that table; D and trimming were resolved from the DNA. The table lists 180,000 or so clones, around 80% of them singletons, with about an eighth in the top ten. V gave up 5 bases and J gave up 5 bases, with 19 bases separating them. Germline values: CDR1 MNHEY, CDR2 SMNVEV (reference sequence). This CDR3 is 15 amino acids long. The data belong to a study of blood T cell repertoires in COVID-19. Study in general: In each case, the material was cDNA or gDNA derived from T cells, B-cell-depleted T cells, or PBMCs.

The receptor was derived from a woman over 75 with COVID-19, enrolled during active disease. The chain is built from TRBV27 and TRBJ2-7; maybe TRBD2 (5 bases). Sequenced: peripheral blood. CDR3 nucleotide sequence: TGTGCCAGCAGTCGACGGACTGGATTTGGGGACGAGCAGTACTTC. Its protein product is CASSRRTGFGDEQYF.